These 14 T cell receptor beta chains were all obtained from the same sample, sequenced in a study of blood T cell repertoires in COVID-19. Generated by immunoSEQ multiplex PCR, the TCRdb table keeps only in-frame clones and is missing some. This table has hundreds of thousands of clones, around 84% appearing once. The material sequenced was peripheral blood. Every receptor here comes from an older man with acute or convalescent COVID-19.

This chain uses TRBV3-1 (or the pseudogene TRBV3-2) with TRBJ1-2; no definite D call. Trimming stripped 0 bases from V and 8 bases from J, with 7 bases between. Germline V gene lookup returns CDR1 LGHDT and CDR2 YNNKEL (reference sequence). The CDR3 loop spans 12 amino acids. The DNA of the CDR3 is TGTGCCAGCAGCCAAGACCAGCGGGGCTACACCTTC. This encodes CASSQDQRGYTF.

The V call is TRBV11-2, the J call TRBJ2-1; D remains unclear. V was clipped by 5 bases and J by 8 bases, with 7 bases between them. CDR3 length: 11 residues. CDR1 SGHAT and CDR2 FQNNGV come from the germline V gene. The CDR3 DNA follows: TGTGCCAGCAGCATCCGGGATGAGCAGTTCTTC. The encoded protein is CASSIRDEQFF.

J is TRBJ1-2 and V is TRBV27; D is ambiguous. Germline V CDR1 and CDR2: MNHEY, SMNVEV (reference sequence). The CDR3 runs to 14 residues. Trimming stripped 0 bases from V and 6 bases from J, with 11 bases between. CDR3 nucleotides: TGTGCCAGCAGTTTATCATCGGGAATGAATGGCTACACCTTC. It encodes CASSLSSGMNGYTF.

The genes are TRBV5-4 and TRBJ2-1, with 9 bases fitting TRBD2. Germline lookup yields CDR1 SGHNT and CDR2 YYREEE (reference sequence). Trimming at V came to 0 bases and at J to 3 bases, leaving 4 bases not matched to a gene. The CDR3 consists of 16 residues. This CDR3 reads CASSLGVAGVYNEQFF. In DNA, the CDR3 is TGTGCCAGCAGCTTGGGCGTAGCGGGGGTCTACAATGAGCAGTTCTTC. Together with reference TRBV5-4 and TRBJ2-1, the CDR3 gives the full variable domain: ETGVTQSPTHLIKTRGQQVTLRCSSQSGHNTVSWYQQALGQGPQFIFQYYREEENGRGNFPPRFSGLQFPNYSSELNVNALELDDSALYLCASSLGVAGVYNEQFFGPGTRLTVL.

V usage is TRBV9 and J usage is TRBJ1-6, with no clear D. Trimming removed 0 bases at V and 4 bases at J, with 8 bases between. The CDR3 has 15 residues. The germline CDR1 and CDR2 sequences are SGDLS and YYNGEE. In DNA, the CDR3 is TGTGCCAGCAGCGTAGGCGATTGGTATAATTCACCCCTCCACTTT. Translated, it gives CASSVGDWYNSPLHF.

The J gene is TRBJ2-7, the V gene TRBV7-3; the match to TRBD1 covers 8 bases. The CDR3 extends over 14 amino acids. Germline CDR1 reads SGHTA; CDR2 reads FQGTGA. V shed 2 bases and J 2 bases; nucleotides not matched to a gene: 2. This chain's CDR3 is CASSLGTGAYEQYF. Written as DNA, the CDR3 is TGTGCCAGCAGCTTAGGGACAGGAGCCTACGAGCAGTACTTC.

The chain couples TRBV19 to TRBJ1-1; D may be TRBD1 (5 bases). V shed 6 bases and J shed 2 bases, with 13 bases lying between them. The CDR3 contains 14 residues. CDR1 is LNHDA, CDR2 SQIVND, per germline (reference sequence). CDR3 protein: CASSKGLINTEAFF. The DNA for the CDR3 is TGTGCCAGTAGCAAGGGACTTATCAACACTGAAGCTTTCTTT.

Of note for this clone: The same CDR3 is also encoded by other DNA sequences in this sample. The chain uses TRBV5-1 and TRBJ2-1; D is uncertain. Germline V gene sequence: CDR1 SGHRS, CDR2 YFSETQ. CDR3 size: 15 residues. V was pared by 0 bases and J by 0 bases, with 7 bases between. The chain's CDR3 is CASSLDFSSYNEQFF. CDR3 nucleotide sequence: TGCGCCAGCAGCTTGGATTTTAGCTCCTACAATGAGCAGTTCTTC.

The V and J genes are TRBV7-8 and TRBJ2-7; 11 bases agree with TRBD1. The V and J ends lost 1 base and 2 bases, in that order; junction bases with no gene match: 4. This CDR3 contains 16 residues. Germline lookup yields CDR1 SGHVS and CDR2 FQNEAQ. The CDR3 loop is CASSLGDRGVTYEQYF. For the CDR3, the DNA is TGTGCCAGCAGCTTAGGGGACAGGGGGGTTACCTACGAGCAGTACTTC.

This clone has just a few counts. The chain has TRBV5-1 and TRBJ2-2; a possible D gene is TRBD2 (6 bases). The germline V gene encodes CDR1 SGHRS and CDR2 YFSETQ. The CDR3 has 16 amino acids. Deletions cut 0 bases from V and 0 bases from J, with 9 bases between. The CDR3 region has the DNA TGCGCCAGCAGCTTGGGTGCGGGAACGAACACCGGGGAGCTGTTTTTT. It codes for CASSLGAGTNTGELFF.

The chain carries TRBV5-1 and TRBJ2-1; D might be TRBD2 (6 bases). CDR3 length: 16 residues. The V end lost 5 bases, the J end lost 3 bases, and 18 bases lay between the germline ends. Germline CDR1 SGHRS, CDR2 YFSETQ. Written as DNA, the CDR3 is TGCGCCAGCAGGGATCAGCCGGGGGTAGACTACAATGAGCAGTTCTTC. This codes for CASRDQPGVDYNEQFF.

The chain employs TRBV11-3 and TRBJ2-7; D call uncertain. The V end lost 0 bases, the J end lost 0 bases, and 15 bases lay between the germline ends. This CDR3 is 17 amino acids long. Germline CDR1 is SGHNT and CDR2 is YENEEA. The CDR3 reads CASSLDRGSGSSYEQYF. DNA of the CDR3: TGTGCCAGCAGCTTAGATCGAGGCTCCGGGTCCTCCTACGAGCAGTACTTC.

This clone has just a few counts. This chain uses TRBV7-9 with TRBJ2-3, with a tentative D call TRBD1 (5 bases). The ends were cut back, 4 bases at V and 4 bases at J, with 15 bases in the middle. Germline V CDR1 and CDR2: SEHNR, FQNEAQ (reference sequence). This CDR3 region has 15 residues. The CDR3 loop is CASSYTQGPSDTQYF. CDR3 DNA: TGTGCCAGCAGCTATACCCAGGGTCCATCAGATACGCAGTATTTT.

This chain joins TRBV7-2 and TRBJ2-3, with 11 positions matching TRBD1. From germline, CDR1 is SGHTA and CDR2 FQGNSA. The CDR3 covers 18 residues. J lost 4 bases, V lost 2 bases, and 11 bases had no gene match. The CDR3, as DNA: TGTGCCAGCAGCTTATTTGCCGGCGGACAGGGGGCGGCAGATACGCAGTATTTT. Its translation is CASSLFAGGQGAADTQYF.